These 13 T cell receptor beta chains share one sample of origin, sequenced in a study of blood T cell repertoires in COVID-19. Sequencing used immunoSEQ multiplex PCR; TCRdb keeps in-frame clones, though not all of them. Among under 85,000 clones listed, 70% to 90% were seen once. The sample taken for sequencing was peripheral blood. The receptors here all came from a human donor in a cohort sampled during active COVID-19.

The genes are TRBV7-9 and TRBJ1-2; 8 bases align to TRBD1. The CDR3 sequence is 14 residues long. CDR1 and CDR2 from the germline V gene are SEHNR and FQNEAQ (reference sequence). V lost 0 bases and J lost 7; bases outside the gene matches: 4. As DNA, the CDR3 is TGTGCCAGCAGCTTAGCGGAGACAGGGGTTGGCTACACCTTC. Translated: CASSLAETGVGYTF.

This rearrangement joins TRBV28 to TRBJ2-7; 13 bases fit TRBD2. Germline assignment: CDR1 MDHEN and CDR2 SYDVKM. This CDR3 has 16 residues. V was pared by 6 bases and J by 7 bases, with 12 bases of the junction left unmatched. CDR3 region: CASSPGLAGRLKEQYF. The DNA for the CDR3 is TGTGCCAGCAGCCCGGGACTAGCGGGGCGCCTCAAGGAGCAGTACTTC.

This rearrangement joins TRBV14 to TRBJ1-5, with 7 bases lining up with TRBD1. Per the germline V gene, CDR1 is SGHDN and CDR2 is FVKESK. The CDR3 has 13 residues. J was trimmed by 7 bases and V by 2 bases; bases with no gene match: 2. CDR3 nucleotides: TGTGCCAGCAGCCAATACAGGGGCCAGCCCCAGCATTTT. Translating it yields CASSQYRGQPQHF.

This clone came up once. This chain connects TRBV4-3 to TRBJ2-1, with D uncertain. CDR1 is LGHNA, CDR2 YSLEER, per germline. The CDR3 spans 16 residues. Trimming took off 0 bases at V and 4 bases at J, with 13 bases between the two ends. The CDR3 loop reads CASSQDWAIGYNEQFF. The CDR3 bases are TGCGCCAGCAGCCAAGATTGGGCCATCGGATACAATGAGCAGTTCTTC.

This chain uses TRBV12-3 or TRBV12-4 with TRBJ2-5; D is unclear. The CDR3 spans 11 residues. Trimming took 4 bases from V and 4 from J, leaving 4 bases between them. The CDR3 is CASSSRETQYF. The CDR3 nucleotides are TGTGCCAGCAGTTCCCGAGAGACCCAGTACTTC.

V gene TRBV9 combines with J gene TRBJ2-7; 8 bases line up with TRBD2. The CDR3 spans 14 residues. Germline V gene sequence: CDR1 SGDLS, CDR2 YYNGEE. J was trimmed by 2 bases and V by 1 base; bases with no gene match: 2. The CDR3 nucleotides are TGTGCCAGCAGCGTAAACGGGGGGGCCTACGAGCAGTACTTC. This translates into CASSVNGGAYEQYF. Full variable domain (outside the CDR3, taken from reference TRBV9 and TRBJ2-7): DSGVTQTPKHLITATGQRVTLRCSPRSGDLSVYWYQQSLDQGLQFLIQYYNGEERAKGNILERFSAQQFPDLHSELNLSSLELGDSALYFCASSVNGGAYEQYFGPGTRLTVT.

The J gene is TRBJ2-3, the V gene TRBV3-1 (or the pseudogene TRBV3-2), with 9 nucleotides matching TRBD2. The germline CDR1 and CDR2 sequences are LGHDT and YNNKEL (reference sequence). V gave up 1 base and J gave up 0 bases; unmatched junction bases: 5. CDR3 size: 17 residues. The CDR3, as DNA: TGTGCCAGCAGCCAAGGGTGGCGGGGGGGGAGCACAGATACGCAGTATTTT. Translation gives CASSQGWRGGSTDTQYF.

The V call is TRBV5-1, the J call TRBJ2-7; 11 bases align to TRBD1. Trimming cost V 4 bases and J 4 bases; bases outside gene matches: 7. There are 15 residues in the CDR3. CDR1 SGHRS and CDR2 YFSETQ come from the germline V gene. The CDR3 DNA reads as TGCGCCAGCAGCACGGGGACAGGGGGGCCGTACGAGCAGTACTTC. Encoded protein: CASSTGTGGPYEQYF.

V usage is TRBV10-1 and J usage is TRBJ2-7; possible D gene TRBD1, 6 bases. The CDR3 is 17 residues long. CDR1 and CDR2 (germline): WNHNN, SYGVQD (reference sequence). V lost 2 bases, J lost 2 bases, and 19 bases lay in between. The CDR3 DNA sequence: TGCGCCAGCAGTGAGGAACCCAGGGACACCATAACCTACGAGCAGTACTTC. Amino acids: CASSEEPRDTITYEQYF.

This clone was seen a single time. The CDR3 DNA is TGCGCCAGCAGCTTCGACAGGGACACTGAAGCTTTCTTT. It codes for CASSFDRDTEAFF. The chain links TRBV5-1 to TRBJ1-1; the match to TRBD1 covers 7 bases. This CDR3 has 13 amino acids. Germline CDR1 SGHRS, CDR2 YFSETQ. Trimming at V came to 2 bases and at J to 3 bases, leaving 1 base not matched to a gene.

The J gene is TRBJ1-1, the V gene TRBV7-9, with D maybe TRBD1 (5 bases). The CDR3 has 15 amino acids. Germline lookup yields CDR1 SEHNR and CDR2 FQNEAQ (reference sequence). V shed 5 bases and J shed 1 base, with 14 bases lying between them. CDR3 residues: CASSGHRLTNTEAFF. The CDR3, as DNA: TGTGCCAGCAGCGGCCACAGGCTAACGAACACTGAAGCTTTCTTT.

The chain recombines TRBV29-1 with TRBJ1-1; 7 bases map to TRBD1. This CDR3 is built from 14 residues. The germline gives CDR1 SQVTM, CDR2 ANQGSEA. After removal of 7 bases from V and 6 bases from J, the junction contained 14 bases not matched to a gene. The CDR3: CSAGNRGSFAEAFF. CDR3 sequence (DNA): TGCAGCGCGGGAAACAGGGGTTCGTTCGCTGAAGCTTTCTTT. Complete variable domain (other parts from reference TRBV29-1 and TRBJ1-1): SAVISQKPSRDICQRGTSLTIQCQVDSQVTMMFWYRQQPGQSLTLIATANQGSEATYESGFVIDKFPISRPNLTFSTLTVSNMSPEDSSIYLCSAGNRGSFAEAFFGQGTRLTVV.

The CDR3 DNA is TGTGCCAGCGGGACTAGCTTGTTGGGCGAGCAGTACTTC. It yields the protein CASGTSLLGEQYF. The chain is built from TRBV6-5 and TRBJ2-7; 9 bases are shared with TRBD2. Germline trimming cut 8 bases from V and 6 bases from J; bases unmatched to any gene: 8. The CDR3 totals 13 residues. CDR1 and CDR2 (germline): MNHEY, SVGAGI.